The TCR beta chain under discussion was sequenced for a study of blood T cell repertoires in COVID-19. Study at large: Whether acute or convalescent, the COVID-19 samples came from the United States, Italy and Spain.

Trimming cost V 3 bases and J 0 bases, with 3 bases left between them. The germline CDR1 and CDR2 sequences are MGHDK and SYGVNS. This CDR3 has 14 residues. Sequencing was performed with immunoSEQ multiplex PCR; in TCRdb, only in-frame clones are kept and a portion is missing. The sample includes 200,000 to 250,000 clones, more than 70% of them seen just once. Sequencing was performed on peripheral blood. This TCR came from a woman older than 75 with acute or convalescent COVID-19. This rearrangement joins TRBV25-1 to TRBJ1-6; no definite D call. The CDR3, as DNA: TGTGCCAGCAGTGACTCCTCCTATAATTCACCCCTCCACTTT. It yields the protein CASSDSSYNSPLHF.